The 21 T cell receptor beta chains given below trace back to one sample, sequenced in a study of blood T cell repertoires in COVID-19. Measured with immunoSEQ multiplex PCR; TCRdb has only the in-frame clones, and not every one. This sample carries 350,000 to 400,000 clones, roughly nine tenths of them seen once, and the ten largest clones take 1%. What was sequenced was PBMCs or T cells enriched from blood (not recorded which). These receptors all come from a man between 18 and 29 years old who had recovered from COVID-19.

This sequence joins TRBV27 and TRBJ1-1; the D gene is possibly TRBD1 (6 bases). The CDR3 runs to 15 residues. Trimming cost V 5 bases and J 1 base, with 14 bases left between them. The V gene's germline CDR1 is MNHEY and CDR2 SMNVEV (reference sequence). CDR3 sequence reads: CASSLNRVKNTEAFF. The CDR3 nucleotides read TGTGCCAGCAGTCTAAACAGGGTTAAGAACACTGAAGCTTTCTTT.

The J gene is TRBJ2-1, the V gene TRBV19, with 11 nucleotides matching TRBD2. The CDR3 runs 15 residues. The ends lost 3 bases at V and 10 bases at J; junction bases unmatched: 8. The germline V gene encodes CDR1 LNHDA and CDR2 SQIVND (reference sequence). CDR3 loop: CASSMVSGRAGEQFF. CDR3 coding DNA: TGTGCCAGTAGTATGGTTAGCGGGAGGGCGGGAGAGCAGTTCTTC.

The chain employs TRBV24-1 and TRBJ2-5; D unresolved. Per germline, CDR1 KGHDR and CDR2 SFDVKD. The CDR3 totals 14 residues. V lost 5 bases and J lost 0, with 9 bases in between. CDR3 loop: CATSATPDQETQYF. CDR3 in DNA: TGTGCCACCAGTGCCACCCCGGACCAAGAGACCCAGTACTTC.

The V gene is TRBV12-5, the J gene TRBJ2-7; 8 bases line up with TRBD1. V gave up 3 bases and J gave up 5 bases; unmatched junction bases: 12. From germline, CDR1 is LGHNT and CDR2 FRNRAP. The CDR3 spans 16 residues. CDR3 residues: CASGFSVPGQADEQYF. CDR3 nucleotide sequence: TGTGCTAGTGGTTTCTCAGTACCGGGACAGGCTGACGAGCAGTACTTC.

This clone was detected only a few times. V and J are TRBV18 and TRBJ2-1, with 7 bases identical to TRBD1. With 7 bases clipped from V and 1 base from J, the junction kept 4 bases outside the gene matches. The CDR3 is 14 residues long. CDR1 KGHSH and CDR2 LQKENI come from the germline V gene. CDR3: CASFRQGSYNEQFF. CDR3 coding DNA: TGTGCCAGCTTTAGACAGGGTTCCTACAATGAGCAGTTCTTC.

This chain connects TRBV7-8 to TRBJ1-1; TRBD1 matches at 7 bases. The CDR3 runs 13 residues. V was pared by 5 bases and J by 10 bases, with 10 bases of the junction left unmatched. Germline V gene lookup returns CDR1 SGHVS and CDR2 FQNEAQ. The CDR3 region is CASSRRQGIRAFF. The DNA for the CDR3 is TGTGCCAGCAGCAGACGACAGGGTATACGAGCTTTCTTT.

The V gene is TRBV7-2, the J gene TRBJ2-7, with 9 nucleotides matching TRBD2. This CDR3 spans 14 amino acids. CDR1 SGHTA and CDR2 FQGNSA come from the germline V gene. J lost 4 bases, V lost 2 bases, and 3 bases had no gene match. CDR3 sequence: CASSLSGRRYEQYF. For the CDR3, the DNA is TGTGCCAGCAGCTTAAGCGGGAGGAGGTACGAGCAGTACTTC.

The chain uses TRBV14 and TRBJ1-6, with 10 bases matching TRBD1. The CDR3 is 15 amino acids. Germline loops: CDR1 SGHDN, CDR2 FVKESK. Germline trimming cut 5 bases from V and 7 bases from J; bases unmatched to any gene: 5. The CDR3 region is CASSGSGQGNSPLHF. The CDR3 DNA follows: TGTGCCAGCAGCGGATCGGGACAGGGGAATTCACCCCTCCACTTT.

This chain uses TRBV3-1 (or the pseudogene TRBV3-2) with TRBJ1-2; 7 nucleotides align to TRBD1. This CDR3 is 16 amino acids long. CDR1 is LGHDT and CDR2 is YNNKEL in the germline V gene (reference sequence). The J segment lost 5 bases and the V segment lost 3 bases, leaving 12 bases of the junction unmatched. CDR3 loop: CASSHRDRLETYGYTF. The CDR3 DNA reads TGTGCCAGCAGCCATCGGGACAGACTAGAGACTTATGGCTACACCTTC.

The chain links TRBV5-1 to TRBJ1-1; 12 bases are a match to TRBD1. There are 16 residues in the CDR3. Trimming took 2 bases from V and 5 from J; bases not matched to a gene: 7. Germline values: CDR1 SGHRS, CDR2 YFSETQ. In DNA, the CDR3 is TGCGCCAGCAGCTTCACAACGGGACAGGGGGCTACTGAAGCTTTCTTT. As protein: CASSFTTGQGATEAFF.

This clone was observed once. The CDR3 loop is CASSLLASKNIQYF. CDR3 nucleotides: TGTGCCAGCAGTTTACTAGCCAGCAAAAACATTCAGTACTTC. The chain carries TRBV27 and TRBJ2-4; D is possibly TRBD2 (5 bases). V shed 2 bases and J shed 3 bases, with 8 bases lying between them. Germline loops: CDR1 MNHEY, CDR2 SMNVEV (reference sequence). CDR3 length: 14 amino acids.

The V call is TRBV9, the J call TRBJ1-2; D possibly corresponds to TRBD1 (5 bases). Deletions cut 0 bases from V and 2 bases from J, with 11 bases between. Germline V CDR1 and CDR2: SGDLS, YYNGEE. This CDR3 is built from 15 residues. This CDR3 reads CASSVEPSGNYGYTF. Here the CDR3 DNA reads TGTGCCAGCAGCGTAGAACCCTCAGGGAACTATGGCTACACCTTC.

The V call is TRBV6-5, the J call TRBJ2-7, with 10 bases fitting TRBD1. Germline assignment: CDR1 MNHEY and CDR2 SVGAGI. With 4 bases clipped from V and 7 bases from J, the junction kept 10 bases outside the gene matches. This CDR3 contains 15 residues. The CDR3 is CASSWGQGTAGEQYF. The CDR3 DNA reads TGTGCCAGCAGTTGGGGACAGGGGACTGCGGGTGAGCAGTACTTC.

V usage is TRBV15 and J usage is TRBJ2-3, with 7 bases lining up with TRBD2. Germline trimming cut 9 bases from V and 3 bases from J; bases unmatched to any gene: 9. This CDR3 is built from 14 residues. Germline V gives CDR1 LNHNV, CDR2 YYDKDF (reference sequence). In DNA, the CDR3 is TGTGCCACTGCTAAGGGAGGGTTGACAGATACGCAGTATTTT. Its protein product is CATAKGGLTDTQYF.

This clone appeared a few times. The chain couples TRBV7-9 to TRBJ2-7, with a possible D match to TRBD2 (7 bases). CDR3 length: 14 residues. The germline V gene has CDR1 SEHNR and CDR2 FQNEAQ (reference sequence). The V gene lost 6 bases and the J gene lost 6 bases, with 18 bases spanning the gap. CDR3 sequence: CASRLGGLSTEQYF. CDR3 nucleotides: TGTGCCAGCAGACTGGGGGGGCTTTCCACCGAGCAGTACTTC.

The CDR3 is CASMARVGNQPQHF. The CDR3 DNA follows: TGTGCCAGTATGGCTCGGGTAGGCAATCAGCCCCAGCATTTT. The genes are TRBV19 and TRBJ1-5; D unresolved. V was trimmed by 7 bases and J by 2 bases, leaving 12 bases between them. Germline V gives CDR1 LNHDA, CDR2 SQIVND (reference sequence). The length of the CDR3 is 14 residues.

The rearrangement uses TRBV2 and TRBJ1-4; the match to TRBD1 covers 11 bases. Germline lookup yields CDR1 SNHLY and CDR2 FYNNEI. The ends lost 4 bases at V and 5 bases at J; junction bases unmatched: 12. This CDR3 has 18 amino acids. The CDR3 is CASSVGQGAPPPNEKLFF. The CDR3 DNA sequence: TGTGCCAGCAGTGTCGGACAGGGGGCCCCTCCGCCCAATGAAAAACTGTTTTTT.

V and J are TRBV18 and TRBJ2-6; no definite D call. Germline V gene data show CDR1 as KGHSH and CDR2 as LQKENI. The CDR3 covers 15 residues. V lost 3 bases and J 0 bases, leaving 6 bases between the germline ends. The CDR3: CASSPPNSGANVLTF. The DNA for the CDR3 is TGTGCCAGCTCACCCCCTAACTCTGGGGCCAACGTCCTGACTTTC.

The V gene is TRBV9, the J gene TRBJ2-6; D is undetermined. CDR1 and CDR2 from the germline V gene are SGDLS and YYNGEE. Trimming removed 4 bases at V and 4 bases at J, with 12 bases between. The CDR3 is 15 residues long. The DNA of the CDR3 is TGTGCCAGCAGCCCCACAGCTATCGGGGCCAACGTCCTGACTTTC. Translating gives CASSPTAIGANVLTF.

This chain's CDR3 is CASSLVGAGIIYGYTF. The CDR3 region has the DNA TGTGCCAGCAGCTTAGTAGGGGCAGGGATTATCTATGGCTACACCTTC. The J gene is TRBJ1-2, the V gene TRBV7-2, with D perhaps matching TRBD1 (5 bases). V was shortened by 1 base and J by 4 bases, with 16 bases between the two germline ends. This CDR3 has 16 residues. Germline V lookup: CDR1 SGHTA, CDR2 FQGNSA.

The V and J genes are TRBV19 and TRBJ2-5; D may be TRBD2 (5 bases). Germline CDR1 reads LNHDA; CDR2 reads SQIVND (reference sequence). The V gene lost 10 bases and the J gene lost 2 bases, with 20 bases spanning the gap. The CDR3 extends over 15 amino acids. The CDR3 loop is CATRPRVQIQETQYF. The CDR3 DNA reads as TGTGCCACCCGACCGCGGGTACAGATACAAGAGACCCAGTACTTC.